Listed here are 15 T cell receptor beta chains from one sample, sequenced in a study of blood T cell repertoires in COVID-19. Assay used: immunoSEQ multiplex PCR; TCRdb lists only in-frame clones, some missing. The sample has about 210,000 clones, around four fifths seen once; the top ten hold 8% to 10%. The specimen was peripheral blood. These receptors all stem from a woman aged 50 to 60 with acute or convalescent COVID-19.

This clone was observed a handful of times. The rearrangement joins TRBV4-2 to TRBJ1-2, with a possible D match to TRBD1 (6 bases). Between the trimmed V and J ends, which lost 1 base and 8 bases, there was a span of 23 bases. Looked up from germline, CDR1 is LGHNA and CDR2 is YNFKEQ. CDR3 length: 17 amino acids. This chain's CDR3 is CASSQGSSEAQGNGYTF. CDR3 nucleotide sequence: TGTGCCAGCAGCCAAGGGTCTTCAGAGGCACAGGGAAACGGCTACACCTTC.

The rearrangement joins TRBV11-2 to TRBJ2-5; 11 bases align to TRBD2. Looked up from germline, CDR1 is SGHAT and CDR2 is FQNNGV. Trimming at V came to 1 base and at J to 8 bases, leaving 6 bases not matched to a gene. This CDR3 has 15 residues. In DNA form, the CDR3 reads TGTGCCAGCAGCTTAGCTAGCGGGAGGAAAATAACCCAGTACTTC. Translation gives CASSLASGRKITQYF.

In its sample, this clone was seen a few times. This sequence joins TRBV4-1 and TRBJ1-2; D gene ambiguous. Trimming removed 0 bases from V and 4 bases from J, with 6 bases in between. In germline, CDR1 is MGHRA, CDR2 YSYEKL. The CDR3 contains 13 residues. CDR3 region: CASSQDDIYGYTF. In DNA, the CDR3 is TGCGCCAGCAGCCAAGATGACATCTATGGCTACACCTTC.

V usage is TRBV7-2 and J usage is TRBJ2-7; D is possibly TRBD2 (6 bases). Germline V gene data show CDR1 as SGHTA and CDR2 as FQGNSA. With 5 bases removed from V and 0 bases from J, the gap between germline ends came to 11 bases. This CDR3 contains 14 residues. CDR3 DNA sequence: TGTGCCAGCAGCGTCACGACTAGCTCCTACGAGCAGTACTTC. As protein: CASSVTTSSYEQYF.

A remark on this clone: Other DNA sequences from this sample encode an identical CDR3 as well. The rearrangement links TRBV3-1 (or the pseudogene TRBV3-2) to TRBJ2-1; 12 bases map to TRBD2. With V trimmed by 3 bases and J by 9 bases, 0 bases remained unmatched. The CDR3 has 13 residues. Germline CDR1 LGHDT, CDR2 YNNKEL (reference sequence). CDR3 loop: CASSQGLAGEQFF. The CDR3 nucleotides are TGTGCCAGCAGCCAGGGACTAGCGGGTGAGCAGTTCTTC.

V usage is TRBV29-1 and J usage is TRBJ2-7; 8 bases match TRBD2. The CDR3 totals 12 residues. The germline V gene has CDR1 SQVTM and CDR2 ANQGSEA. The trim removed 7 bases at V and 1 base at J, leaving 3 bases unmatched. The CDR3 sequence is CSARGGSYEQYF. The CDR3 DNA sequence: TGCAGCGCCCGGGGGGGGTCCTACGAGCAGTACTTC.

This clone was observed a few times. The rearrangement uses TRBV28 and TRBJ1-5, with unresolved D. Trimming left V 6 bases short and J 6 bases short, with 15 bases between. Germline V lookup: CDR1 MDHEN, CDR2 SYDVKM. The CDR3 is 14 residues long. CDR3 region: CASRETDPGQPQHF. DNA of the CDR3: TGTGCCAGCAGGGAAACTGACCCGGGTCAGCCCCAGCATTTT.

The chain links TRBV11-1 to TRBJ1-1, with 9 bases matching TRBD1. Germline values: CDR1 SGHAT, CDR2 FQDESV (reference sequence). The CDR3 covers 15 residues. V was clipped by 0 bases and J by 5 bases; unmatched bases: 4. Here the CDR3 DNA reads TGTGCCAGCAGCTTAGCACAGGGGGCAGGTACTGAAGCTTTCTTT. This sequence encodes CASSLAQGAGTEAFF.

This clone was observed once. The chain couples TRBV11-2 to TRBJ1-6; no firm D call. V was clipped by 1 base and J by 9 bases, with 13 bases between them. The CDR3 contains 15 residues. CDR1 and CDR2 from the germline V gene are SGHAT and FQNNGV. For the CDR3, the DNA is TGTGCCAGCAGCTTAGGAGACGGGATAAGTTCACCCCTCCACTTT. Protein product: CASSLGDGISSPLHF. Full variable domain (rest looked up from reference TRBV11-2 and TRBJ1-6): EAGVAQSPRYKIIEKRQSVAFWCNPISGHATLYWYQQILGQGPKLLIQFQNNGVVDDSQLPKDRFSAERLKGVDSTLKIQPAKLEDSAVYLCASSLGDGISSPLHFGNGTRLTVT.

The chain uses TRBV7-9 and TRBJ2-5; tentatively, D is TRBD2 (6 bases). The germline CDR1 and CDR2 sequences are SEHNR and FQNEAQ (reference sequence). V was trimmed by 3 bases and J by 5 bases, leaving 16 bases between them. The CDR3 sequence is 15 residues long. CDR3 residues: CASSLGLLPGETQYF. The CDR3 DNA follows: TGTGCCAGCAGCTTGGGACTCCTACCCGGTGAGACCCAGTACTTC.

This chain's CDR3 is CASSLLLAGGETQYF. CDR3 nucleotide sequence: TGCGCCAGCAGCTTACTGCTAGCGGGAGGGGAGACCCAGTACTTC. The chain uses TRBV5-1 and TRBJ2-5; TRBD2 matches 12 bases. Germline-derived CDR1 and CDR2 are SGHRS and YFSETQ. This CDR3 comprises 15 residues. J lost 5 bases, V lost 2 bases, and 4 bases had no gene match.

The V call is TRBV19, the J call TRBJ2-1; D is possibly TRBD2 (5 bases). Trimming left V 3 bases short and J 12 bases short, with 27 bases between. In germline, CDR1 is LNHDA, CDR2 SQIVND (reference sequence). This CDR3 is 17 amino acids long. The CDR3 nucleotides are TGTGCCAGTAGTATTGGTGTTTTAGTTTCGACCGGGGAGACGCAGTTCTTC. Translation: CASSIGVLVSTGETQFF. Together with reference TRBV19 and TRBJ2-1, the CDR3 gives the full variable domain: DGGITQSPKYLFRKEGQNVTLSCEQNLNHDAMYWYRQDPGQGLRLIYYSQIVNDFQKGDIAEGYSVSREKKESFPLTVTSAQKNPTAFYLCASSIGVLVSTGETQFFGPGTRLTVL.

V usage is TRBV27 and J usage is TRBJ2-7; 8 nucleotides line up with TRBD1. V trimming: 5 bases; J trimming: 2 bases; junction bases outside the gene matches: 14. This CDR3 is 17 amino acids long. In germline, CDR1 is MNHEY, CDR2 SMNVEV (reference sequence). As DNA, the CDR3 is TGTGCCAGCAGTCCCATGCCCCCGGGACAGGTGGCCTACGAGCAGTACTTC. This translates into CASSPMPPGQVAYEQYF.

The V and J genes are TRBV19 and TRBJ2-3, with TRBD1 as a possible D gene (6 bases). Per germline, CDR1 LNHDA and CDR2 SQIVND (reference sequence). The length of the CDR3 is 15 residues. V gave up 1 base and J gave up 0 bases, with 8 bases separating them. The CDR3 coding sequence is TGTGCCAGTAGTATAGCCGGGACAAGCACAGATACGCAGTATTTT. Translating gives CASSIAGTSTDTQYF.

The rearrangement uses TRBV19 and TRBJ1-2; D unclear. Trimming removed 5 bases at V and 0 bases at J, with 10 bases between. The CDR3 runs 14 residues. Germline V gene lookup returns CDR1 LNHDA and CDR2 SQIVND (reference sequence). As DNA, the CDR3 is TGTGCCAGTAGTTTGGGCCGAGCTAACTATGGCTACACCTTC. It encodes CASSLGRANYGYTF.